The entry below gives a single T cell receptor (beta chain) sequence along with its context. CDR1 is SGHNT, CDR2 YYREEE, per germline (reference sequence). CDR3 length equals 14 residues. With 3 bases removed from V and 2 bases from J, the gap between germline ends came to 12 bases. TCRdb re-called the RT-PCR reads with MiXCR, one entry per CDR3 protein. Of about 680,000 distinct CDR3 sequences listed, 14% are singletons. The sequence derives from a female donor in good health, serving as a healthy control. The sample taken for sequencing was memory CD4+ T cells from blood. The J gene is TRBJ2-7, the V gene TRBV5-4; no clear D. CDR3 nucleotide sequence: TGTGCCAGCAGCTCCCCCGGGTCTACCTACGAGCAGTACTTC. It is translated as CASSSPGSTYEQYF. The entire variable domain, with the rest obtained from reference TRBV5-4 and TRBJ2-7, is as follows: ETGVTQSPTHLIKTRGQQVTLRCSSQSGHNTVSWYQQALGQGPQFIFQYYREEENGRGNFPPRFSGLQFPNYSSELNVNALELDDSALYLCASSSPGSTYEQYFGPGTRLTVT.